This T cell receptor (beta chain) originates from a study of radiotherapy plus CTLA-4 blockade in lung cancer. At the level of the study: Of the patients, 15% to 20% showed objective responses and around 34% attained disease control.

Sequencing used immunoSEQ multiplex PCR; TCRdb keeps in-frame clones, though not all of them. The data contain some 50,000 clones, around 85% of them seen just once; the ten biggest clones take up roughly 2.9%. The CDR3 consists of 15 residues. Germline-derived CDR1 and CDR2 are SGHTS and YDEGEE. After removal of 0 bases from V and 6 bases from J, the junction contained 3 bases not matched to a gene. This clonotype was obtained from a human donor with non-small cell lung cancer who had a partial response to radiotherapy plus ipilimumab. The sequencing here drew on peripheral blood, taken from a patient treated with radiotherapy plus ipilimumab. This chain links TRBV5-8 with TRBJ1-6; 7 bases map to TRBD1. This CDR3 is CASSLGGQLNSPLHF. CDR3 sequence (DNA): TGTGCCAGCAGCTTGGGGGGACAGCTTAATTCACCCCTCCACTTT.